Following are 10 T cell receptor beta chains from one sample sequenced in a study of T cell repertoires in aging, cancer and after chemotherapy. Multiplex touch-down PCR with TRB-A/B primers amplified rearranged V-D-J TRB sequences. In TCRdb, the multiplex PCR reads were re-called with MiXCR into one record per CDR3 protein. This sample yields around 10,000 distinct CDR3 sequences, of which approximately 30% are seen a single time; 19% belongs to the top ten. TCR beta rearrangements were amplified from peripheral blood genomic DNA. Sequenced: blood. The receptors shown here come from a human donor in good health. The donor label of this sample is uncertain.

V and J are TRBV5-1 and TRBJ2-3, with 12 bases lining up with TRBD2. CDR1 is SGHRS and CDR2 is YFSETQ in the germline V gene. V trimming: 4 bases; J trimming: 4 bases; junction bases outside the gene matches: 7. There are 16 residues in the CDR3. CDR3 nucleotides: TGCGCCAGCAGCCCACCTAGCGGGGGGGCGGCAGATACGCAGTATTTT. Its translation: CASSPPSGGAADTQYF.

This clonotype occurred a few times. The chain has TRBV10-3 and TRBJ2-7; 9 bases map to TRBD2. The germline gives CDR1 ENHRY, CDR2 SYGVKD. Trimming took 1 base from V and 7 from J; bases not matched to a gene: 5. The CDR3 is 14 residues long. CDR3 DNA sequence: TGTGCCATCAGTGAGTTAGCGGGAGAGGGAGAGCAGTACTTC. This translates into CAISELAGEGEQYF.

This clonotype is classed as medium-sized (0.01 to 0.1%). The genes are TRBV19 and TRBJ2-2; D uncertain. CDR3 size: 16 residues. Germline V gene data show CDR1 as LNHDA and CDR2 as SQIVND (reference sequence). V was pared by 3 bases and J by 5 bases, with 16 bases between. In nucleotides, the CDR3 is TGTGCCAGTAGTATCAGCACGCCCGATCGGACCGGGGAGCTGTTTTTT. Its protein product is CASSISTPDRTGELFF.

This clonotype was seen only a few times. CDR3 sequence reads: CASSYPPSVGGVNQPQHF. CDR3 in DNA: TGTGCCAGCAGTTACCCGCCGAGCGTGGGGGGGGTCAATCAGCCCCAGCATTTT. This chain links TRBV6-5 with TRBJ1-5, with D maybe TRBD1 (5 bases). CDR3 length: 18 amino acids. The germline V gene has CDR1 MNHEY and CDR2 SVGAGI. V was trimmed by 2 bases and J by 3 bases, leaving 20 bases between them.

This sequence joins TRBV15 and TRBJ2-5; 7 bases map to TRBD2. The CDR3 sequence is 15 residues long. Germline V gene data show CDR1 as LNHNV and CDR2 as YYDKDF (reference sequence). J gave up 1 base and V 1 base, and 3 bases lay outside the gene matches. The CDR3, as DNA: TGTGCCACCAGCAGAGGTGGGGGGGTCCAAGAGACCCAGTACTTC. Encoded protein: CATSRGGGVQETQYF.

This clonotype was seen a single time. The CDR3 here is CASRTTVNTGELFF. CDR3 DNA: TGTGCCAGTAGGACTACAGTGAACACCGGGGAGCTGTTTTTT. This chain links TRBV19 with TRBJ2-2; tentative D call: TRBD2 (5 bases). The CDR3 sequence is 14 residues long. V shed 6 bases and J shed 1 base, with 9 bases lying between them. Looked up from germline, CDR1 is LNHDA and CDR2 is SQIVND (reference sequence).

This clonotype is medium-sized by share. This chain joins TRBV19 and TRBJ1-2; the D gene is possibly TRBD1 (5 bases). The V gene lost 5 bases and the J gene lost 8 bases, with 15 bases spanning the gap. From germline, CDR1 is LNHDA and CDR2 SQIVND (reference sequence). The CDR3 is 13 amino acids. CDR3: CASSQGAVSGYTF. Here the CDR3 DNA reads TGTGCCAGTAGTCAGGGCGCGGTTTCGGGCTACACCTTC.

The CDR3 spells CAISDPAGGGADEQYF. In DNA, the CDR3 is TGTGCCATCAGTGATCCCGCCGGCGGGGGGGCAGACGAGCAGTACTTC. This chain connects TRBV10-3 to TRBJ2-7; TRBD2 agrees at 9 bases. The CDR3 spans 16 residues. Per the germline V gene, CDR1 is ENHRY and CDR2 is SYGVKD. The junction had 11 bases not matched to a gene; V was cut back by 3 bases and J by 5 bases.

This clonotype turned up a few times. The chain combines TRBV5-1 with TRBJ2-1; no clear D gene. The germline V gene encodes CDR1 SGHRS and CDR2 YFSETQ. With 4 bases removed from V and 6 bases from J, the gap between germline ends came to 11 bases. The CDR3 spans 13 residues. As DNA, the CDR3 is TGCGCCAGCAGCGCAATTCTAGGCAATGAGCAGTTCTTC. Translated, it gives CASSAILGNEQFF.

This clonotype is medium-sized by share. The CDR3 nucleotides are TGTGCCAGCAGCCGAGGGACTAGCGGGTCCTACGAGCAGTACTTC. Translated, it gives CASSRGTSGSYEQYF. V usage is TRBV11-1 and J usage is TRBJ2-7, with TRBD2 matching 12 bases. V trimming: 5 bases; J trimming: 1 base; junction bases outside the gene matches: 3. Germline loops: CDR1 SGHAT, CDR2 FQDESV (reference sequence). The length of the CDR3 is 15 residues.